These 21 T cell receptor beta chains share one sample of origin, sequenced in a study of shared clonotypes between healthy human individuals. Produced via immunoSEQ multiplex PCR; TCRdb's table is partial and in-frame only. The table includes about 2.4 million clones, over 85% detected once. The sequenced material came from naive CD4+ T cells from PBMCs. The subset here: CD45RA+ positively selected. All receptors come from a man aged 18 to 30 in good health. Some clones in this sample may be carry-over from other donors' samples.

Comments on this clone: This specimen includes other DNA sequences encoding the same CDR3. V is TRBV5-1 and J is TRBJ2-5, with 8 nucleotides matching TRBD1. CDR1 is SGHRS, CDR2 YFSETQ, per germline. This CDR3 is 14 amino acids long. V gave up 4 bases and J gave up 5 bases; unmatched junction bases: 7. As DNA, the CDR3 is TGCGCCAGCAGCCCCGGGACAGGCCCGGAGACCCAGTACTTC. It is translated as CASSPGTGPETQYF.

This rearrangement joins TRBV14 to TRBJ1-5, with D maybe TRBD1 (5 bases). Germline V gene sequence: CDR1 SGHDN, CDR2 FVKESK. V was trimmed by 2 bases and J by 6 bases, leaving 17 bases between them. The length of the CDR3 is 16 residues. This CDR3 is CASSQKRGGGGQPQHF. CDR3 DNA sequence: TGTGCCAGCAGCCAAAAAAGGGGTGGGGGAGGTCAGCCCCAGCATTTT.

This sequence joins TRBV7-9 and TRBJ1-2, with D possibly matching TRBD1 (6 bases). The CDR3 sequence is 15 residues long. V was cut by 1 base and J by 0 bases, with 9 bases left in between. Germline V CDR1 and CDR2: SEHNR, FQNEAQ (reference sequence). CDR3 sequence: CASSLGQAANYGYTF. The CDR3 DNA follows: TGTGCCAGCAGCTTAGGACAGGCCGCTAACTATGGCTACACCTTC.

This sequence joins TRBV27 and TRBJ1-6, with D possibly matching TRBD1 (6 bases). Germline V gives CDR1 MNHEY, CDR2 SMNVEV (reference sequence). V gave up 5 bases and J gave up 2 bases, with 16 bases separating them. The CDR3 has 17 residues. The CDR3 bases are TGTGCCAGCAGTCGGTCGGCAGGGGCCACCTATAATTCACCCCTCCACTTT. This encodes CASSRSAGATYNSPLHF.

The gene calls are TRBV10-3 and TRBJ1-4; tentatively, D is TRBD1 (6 bases). Between the trimmed V and J ends, which lost 7 bases and 5 bases, there was a span of 11 bases. CDR3 length: 13 amino acids. Germline assignment: CDR1 ENHRY and CDR2 SYGVKD. CDR3 coding DNA: TGTGCCATCACGGCAGGGGTAAATGAAAAACTGTTTTTT. This encodes CAITAGVNEKLFF.

This chain links TRBV28 with TRBJ1-1, with D tentatively TRBD1 (5 bases). The germline gives CDR1 MDHEN, CDR2 SYDVKM. The CDR3 is made up of 14 amino acids. V lost 5 bases and J lost 6, with 16 bases in between. CDR3 DNA sequence: TGTGCCAGCAGTCTCACCTCAGGGTGGGCTGAAGCTTTCTTT. It yields the protein CASSLTSGWAEAFF.

This chain connects TRBV7-2 to TRBJ1-1; D is unresolved. CDR1 is SGHTA and CDR2 is FQGNSA in the germline V gene. This CDR3 is built from 15 residues. Trimming took off 3 bases at V and 6 bases at J, with 17 bases between the two ends. CDR3 amino acids: CASSFGVNTFAEAFF. DNA for the CDR3: TGTGCCAGCAGCTTTGGAGTCAACACTTTCGCTGAAGCTTTCTTT.

The chain carries TRBV5-1 and TRBJ2-1; 12 nucleotides agree with TRBD2. V dropped 6 bases and J dropped 9; count of bases not matched to a gene: 10. CDR3 length: 15 residues. Looked up from germline, CDR1 is SGHRS and CDR2 is YFSETQ. The CDR3 loop is CASNTLAGGPSEQFF. The CDR3 DNA is TGCGCCAGCAATACCCTAGCGGGAGGGCCTAGTGAGCAGTTCTTC. Drawing the rest from reference TRBV5-1 and TRBJ2-1, the complete variable domain is KAGVTQTPRYLIKTRGQQVTLSCSPISGHRSVSWYQQTPGQGLQFLFEYFSETQRNKGNFPGRFSGRQFSNSRSEMNVSTLELGDSALYLCASNTLAGGPSEQFFGPGTRLTVL.

The chain combines TRBV11-2 with TRBJ2-1; D unresolved. Germline CDR1 and CDR2: SGHAT and FQNNGV. The CDR3 is 13 residues long. Trimming shortened V by 5 bases and J by 9 bases, and 14 bases separated the two germline ends. This chain's CDR3 is CASSPILIGEQFF. CDR3 nucleotides: TGTGCCAGCAGCCCTATACTGATTGGTGAGCAGTTCTTC.

V is TRBV29-1 and J is TRBJ2-1; D ambiguous. This CDR3 spans 12 amino acids. Trimming stripped 0 bases from V and 11 bases from J, with 11 bases between. The germline V gene encodes CDR1 SQVTM and CDR2 ANQGSEA. The CDR3 here is CSVEDSASQQFF. The CDR3 nucleotides read TGCAGCGTTGAAGATTCGGCGTCGCAGCAGTTCTTC.

The V and J genes are TRBV21-1 and TRBJ1-6; the table's D call, TRBD1, has no DNA check behind it. TRBV21-1 is recorded as a pseudogene. This CDR3 contains 15 residues. DNA of the CDR3: TGTGCCAGCGGAAACAGGGGGCGACGTAATTCACCCCTCCACTTT. Its protein product is CASGNRGRRNSPLHF.

The chain links TRBV5-1 to TRBJ1-2; TRBD1 matches at 7 bases. J gave up 2 bases and V 3 bases, and 10 bases lay outside the gene matches. The CDR3 is 16 amino acids. Germline CDR1 SGHRS, CDR2 YFSETQ. CDR3 protein: CASSSESGTANYGYTF. CDR3 bases: TGCGCCAGCAGCTCCGAATCCGGGACAGCCAACTATGGCTACACCTTC.

The rearrangement joins TRBV27 to TRBJ1-1; D uncertain. The CDR3 loop spans 13 amino acids. V was clipped by 0 bases and J by 8 bases, with 10 bases between them. Germline V gene sequence: CDR1 MNHEY, CDR2 SMNVEV (reference sequence). CDR3 DNA: TGTGCCAGCAGTTTATCCGGGAACGCCGAAGCTTTCTTT. Encoded protein: CASSLSGNAEAFF.

The chain joins TRBV2 to TRBJ1-5; tentative D call: TRBD1 (5 bases). Trimming removed 6 bases at V and 16 bases at J, with 13 bases between. This CDR3 comprises 10 residues. The germline CDR1 and CDR2 sequences are SNHLY and FYNNEI. The CDR3 protein is CASRGQVKHF. The CDR3 DNA sequence: TGTGCCAGCAGGGGGCAGGTGAAACATTTT.

The rearrangement joins TRBV28 to TRBJ1-3, with D hard to call. CDR3 length: 17 amino acids. CDR1 and CDR2 from the germline V gene are MDHEN and SYDVKM. V dropped 4 bases and J dropped 0 bases, with 16 bases sitting between them. CDR3 coding DNA: TGTGCCAGCAGTTCCCTTTTTCTGGAGAGCTCTGGAAACACCATATATTTT. It specifies CASSSLFLESSGNTIYF.

This clone was seen a few times. V usage is TRBV4-1 and J usage is TRBJ1-5; D is unresolved. Looked up from germline, CDR1 is MGHRA and CDR2 is YSYEKL. Trimming removed 0 bases at V and 1 base at J, with 13 bases between. The CDR3 spans 17 residues. The CDR3: CASSQDPPIGSNQPQHF. CDR3 DNA: TGCGCCAGCAGCCAAGACCCGCCCATAGGGAGCAATCAGCCCCAGCATTTT.

About this clone itself: The junction departs from germline at one end; a sequencing error may be responsible. The chain recombines TRBV20-1 with TRBJ1-2; D call uncertain. CDR3 length: 11 residues. Germline CDR1 DFQATT, CDR2 SNEGSKA (reference sequence). CDR3 region: CSAGETWGYTF. CDR3 bases: TGCAGTGCTGGAGAGACCTGGGGCTACACCTTC.

The chain has TRBV28 and TRBJ2-1, with D tentatively TRBD1 (6 bases). Germline loops: CDR1 MDHEN, CDR2 SYDVKM. V shed 5 bases and J shed 6 bases, with 23 bases lying between them. This CDR3 spans 17 amino acids. The CDR3: CASSGQGQTPPINEQFF. CDR3 DNA: TGTGCCAGCAGTGGGCAGGGACAAACACCGCCAATCAATGAGCAGTTCTTC.

The rearrangement links TRBV7-9 to TRBJ2-3; a weak D match, TRBD2 (6 bases). The CDR3 has 15 residues. Between the trimmed V and J ends, which lost 2 bases and 8 bases, there was a span of 17 bases. Germline V gene lookup returns CDR1 SEHNR and CDR2 FQNEAQ (reference sequence). CDR3 bases: TGTGCCAGCAGCTTACTCGCGTCGGGAGTCGGTACGCAGTATTTT. Translating it yields CASSLLASGVGTQYF.

The chain recombines TRBV18 with TRBJ2-5; TRBD2 aligns across 7 bases. The CDR3 runs 15 residues. In germline, CDR1 is KGHSH, CDR2 LQKENI. The V segment lost 3 bases and the J segment 1 base; nucleotides outside the gene matches: 5. Here the CDR3 DNA reads TGTGCCAGCTCACCGGGGCCTAGCGGCCAAGAGACCCAGTACTTC. Protein sequence: CASSPGPSGQETQYF.

The V call is TRBV5-1, the J call TRBJ2-1; 10 bases fit TRBD2. Germline lookup yields CDR1 SGHRS and CDR2 YFSETQ. The CDR3 contains 17 residues. Losses at the gene ends were 4 bases for V and 8 bases for J; bases not matched to a gene: 15. The CDR3 DNA sequence: TGCGCCAGCAGCATCAGGACTAGCGGAGGCCCGGGGGATGAGCAGTTCTTC. This sequence encodes CASSIRTSGGPGDEQFF.